The clone carrying this T cell receptor beta chain was seen ten or more times. The antigen is undetermined. This specimen comes from a study of response to subunit inactivated influenza vaccine. This CDR3 region has 15 residues. Deletions cut 2 bases from V and 3 bases from J, with 14 bases between. CDR1 SGHVS and CDR2 FNYEAQ come from the germline V gene. The study, taken as a whole, reports: There was a suggestion from the authors that each seasonal influenza vaccination recruits few new T cells.

TCRdb reanalysed the RT-PCR reads using MiXCR and keeps one entry per CDR3 protein. The sample has 400,000 to 650,000 distinct CDR3 sequences, about 7.2% seen once. This rearrangement joins TRBV7-6 to TRBJ2-7; D unclear. Source: PBMCs from blood, taken roughly 24 months after vaccination. The source is a man between 45 and 75 years old who received an inactivated influenza vaccine. DNA of the CDR3: TGTGCCAGCAGCTTATCTGGAGACCCCCGCTACGAGCAGTACTTC. This encodes CASSLSGDPRYEQYF.